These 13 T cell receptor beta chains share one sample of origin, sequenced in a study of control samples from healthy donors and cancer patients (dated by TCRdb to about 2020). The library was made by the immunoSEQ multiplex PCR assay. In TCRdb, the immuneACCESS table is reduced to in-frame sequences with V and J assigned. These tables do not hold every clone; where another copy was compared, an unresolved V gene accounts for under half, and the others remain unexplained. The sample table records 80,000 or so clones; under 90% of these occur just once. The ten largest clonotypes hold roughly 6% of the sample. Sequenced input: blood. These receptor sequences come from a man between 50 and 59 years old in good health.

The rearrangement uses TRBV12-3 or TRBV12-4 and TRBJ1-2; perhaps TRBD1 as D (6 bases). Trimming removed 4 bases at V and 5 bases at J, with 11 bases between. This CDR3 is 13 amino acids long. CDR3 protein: CASSWRQGYGYTF. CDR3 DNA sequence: TGTGCCAGCAGTTGGAGGCAGGGGTATGGCTACACCTTC.

In nucleotides, the CDR3 is TGCGCCAGCAGCGGAACAGGGGCTCGAGAAAAACTGTTTTTT. Its translation is CASSGTGAREKLFF. This rearrangement joins TRBV5-1 to TRBJ1-4, with 7 nucleotides matching TRBD1. Trimming removed 4 bases from V and 8 bases from J; junction bases left unmatched: 8. CDR1 is SGHRS, CDR2 YFSETQ, per germline. The CDR3 is 14 amino acids.

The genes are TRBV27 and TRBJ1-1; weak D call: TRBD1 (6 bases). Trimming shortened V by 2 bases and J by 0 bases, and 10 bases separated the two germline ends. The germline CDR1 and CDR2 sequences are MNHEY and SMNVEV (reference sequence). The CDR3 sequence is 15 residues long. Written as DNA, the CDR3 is TGTGCCAGCAGTTTACGAGGGGGGGTGAACACTGAAGCTTTCTTT. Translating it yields CASSLRGGVNTEAFF.

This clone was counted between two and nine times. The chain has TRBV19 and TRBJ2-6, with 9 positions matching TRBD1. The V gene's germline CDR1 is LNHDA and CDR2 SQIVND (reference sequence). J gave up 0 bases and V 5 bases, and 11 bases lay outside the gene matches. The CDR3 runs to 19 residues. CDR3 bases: TGTGCCAGTAGTGCGCGGACAGGGGCTCTCACCTCTGGGGCCAACGTCCTGACTTTC. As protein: CASSARTGALTSGANVLTF.

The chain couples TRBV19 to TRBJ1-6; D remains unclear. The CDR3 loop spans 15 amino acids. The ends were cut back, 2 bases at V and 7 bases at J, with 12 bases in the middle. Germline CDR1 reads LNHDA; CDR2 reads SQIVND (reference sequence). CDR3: CASSIFAGQNSPLHF. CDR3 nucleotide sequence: TGTGCCAGTAGTATATTCGCAGGTCAGAATTCACCCCTCCACTTT.

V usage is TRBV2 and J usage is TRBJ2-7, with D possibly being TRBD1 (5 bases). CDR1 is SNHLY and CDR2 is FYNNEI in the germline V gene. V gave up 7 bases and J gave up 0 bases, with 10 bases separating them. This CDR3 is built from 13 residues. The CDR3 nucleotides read TGTGCCAGCAAGGAGACAGCCTCCTACGAGCAGTACTTC. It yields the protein CASKETASYEQYF.

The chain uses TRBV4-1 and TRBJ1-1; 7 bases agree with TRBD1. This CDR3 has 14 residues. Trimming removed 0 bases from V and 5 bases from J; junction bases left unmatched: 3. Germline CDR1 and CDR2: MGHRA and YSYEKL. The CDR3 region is CASSQEEGATEAFF. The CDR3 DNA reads TGCGCCAGCAGCCAAGAGGAGGGGGCGACTGAAGCTTTCTTT.

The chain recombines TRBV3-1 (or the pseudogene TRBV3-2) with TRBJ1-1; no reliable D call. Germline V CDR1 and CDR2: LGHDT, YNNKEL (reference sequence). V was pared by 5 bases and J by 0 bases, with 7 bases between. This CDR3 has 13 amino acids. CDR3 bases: TGTGCCAGCAGCTGGACGGTGAACACTGAAGCTTTCTTT. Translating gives CASSWTVNTEAFF.

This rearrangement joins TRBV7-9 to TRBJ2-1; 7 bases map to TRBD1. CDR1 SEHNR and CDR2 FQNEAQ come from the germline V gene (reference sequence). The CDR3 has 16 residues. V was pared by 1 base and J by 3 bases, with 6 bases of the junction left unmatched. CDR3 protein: CASSLGLTGNYNEQFF. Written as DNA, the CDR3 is TGTGCCAGCAGCTTAGGTCTGACAGGGAACTACAATGAGCAGTTCTTC.

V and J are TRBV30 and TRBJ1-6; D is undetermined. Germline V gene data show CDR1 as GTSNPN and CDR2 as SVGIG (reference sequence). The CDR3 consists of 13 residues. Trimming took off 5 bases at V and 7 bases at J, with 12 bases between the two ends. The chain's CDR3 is CAWEGPRNSPLHF. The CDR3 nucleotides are TGTGCCTGGGAAGGGCCCAGAAATTCACCCCTCCACTTT.

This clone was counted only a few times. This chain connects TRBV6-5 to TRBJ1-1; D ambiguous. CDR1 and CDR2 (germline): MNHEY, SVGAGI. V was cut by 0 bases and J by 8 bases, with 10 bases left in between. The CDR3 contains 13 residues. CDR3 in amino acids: CASSYSWSVEAFF. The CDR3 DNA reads TGTGCCAGCAGTTACTCGTGGTCGGTCGAAGCTTTCTTT.

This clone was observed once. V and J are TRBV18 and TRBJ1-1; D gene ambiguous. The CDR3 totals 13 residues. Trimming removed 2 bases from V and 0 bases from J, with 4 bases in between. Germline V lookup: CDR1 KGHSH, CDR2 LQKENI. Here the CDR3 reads CASSPSVNTEAFF. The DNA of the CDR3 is TGTGCCAGCTCACCATCTGTGAACACTGAAGCTTTCTTT.

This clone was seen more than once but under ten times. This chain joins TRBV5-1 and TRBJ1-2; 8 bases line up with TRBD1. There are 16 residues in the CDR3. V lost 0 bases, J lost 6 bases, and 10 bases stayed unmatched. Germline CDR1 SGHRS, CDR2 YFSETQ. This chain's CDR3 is CASSLGPWQGANGYTF. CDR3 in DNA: TGCGCCAGCAGCTTGGGTCCGTGGCAGGGGGCCAATGGCTACACCTTC.